A selection of T cell receptor beta chains follows, all from one sample in a study of OX40 agonist ivuxolimab in advanced cancers. Method: immunoSEQ multiplex PCR; TCRdb's copy keeps in-frame clones and lacks some. The sample shows fewer than 30,000 clones, about four fifths of them seen only once. The sequencing used CD4+ or CD8+ T cells sorted from blood, collected in a trial of the OX40 agonist ivuxolimab. These receptors were taken from an adult with an advanced solid tumor such as melanoma, head and neck, liver or kidney cancer. Each CDR3 is given with its conserved first and last residue. D genes are given only for firm matches. Size values are once, few and many counts, or a class for expanded clones, and some rows have none.

>TRBV27|-|TRBJ2-7|TRBD2
TGTGCCAGCAGTTTACGGACTAGCGGGTTATCCTACGAGCAGTACTTC
CASSLRTSGLSYEQYF
>TRBV7-9|once|TRBJ2-1|-
TGTGCCAGCAGCTTAGGCATGTGGAATGAGCAGTTCTTC
CASSLGMWNEQFF
>TRBV2|-|TRBJ2-7|-
TGTGCCAGCAGCGGCAGCGAGCAGTACTTC
CASSGSEQYF
>TRBV23-1|-|TRBJ1-4|-
TGCGCCAGCAGGACCATTAATGAAAAACTGTTTTTT
CASRTINEKLFF
>TRBV27|-|TRBJ1-2|-
TGTGCCAGCAGTTTATCGTGGGGGGATAACTATGGCTACACCTTC
CASSLSWGDNYGYTF
>TRBV29-1|few|TRBJ2-5|-
TGCAGCGTTGTGGGTCAACCACTCAGACAGGCGCCCCAAGAGACCCAGTACTTC
CSVVGQPLRQAPQETQYF
>TRBV6-1|few|TRBJ2-7|-
TGTGCCAGCAGTGGGTGGCGGGGACATTACGAGCAGTACTTC
CASSGWRGHYEQYF
>TRBV27|-|TRBJ1-1|-
TGTGCCAGCAGTTTTAAGGGGGACACTGAAGCTTTCTTT
CASSFKGDTEAFF
>TRBV6-5|-|TRBJ1-1|-
TGTGCCAGCAGTTCCTATAGAAGGCCCGACACTGAAGCTTTCTTT
CASSSYRRPDTEAFF
>TRBV19|-|TRBJ2-7|-
TGTGCCAGTAGTATCGCAGGCGGAAGGGAGCAGTACTTC
CASSIAGGREQYF
>TRBV9|-|TRBJ2-7|-
TGTGCCAGCAGCGTAGGTGAATCCTACGAGCAGTACTTC
CASSVGESYEQYF
>TRBV4-3|-|TRBJ1-2|TRBD1
TGCGCCAGCAGCCAAGATCCAGGGGGCAGTGGCTACACCTTC
CASSQDPGGSGYTF
>TRBV30|-|TRBJ2-2|-
TGTGCCTGGAGTGTACGTTTAGAAACCGGGGAGCTGTTTTTT
CAWSVRLETGELFF
>TRBV13|few|TRBJ2-2|-
TGTGCCAGCAGCCCCATTCTCTCGACTAAGAACACCGGGGAGCTGTTTTTT
CASSPILSTKNTGELFF
>TRBV13|-|TRBJ1-3|-
TGTGCCAGCAGCCCCGCCGGCCCCTCTGGAAACACCATATATTTT
CASSPAGPSGNTIYF
>TRBV19|once|TRBJ1-1|-
TGTGCCAGTAAAGCCCTCAGGGAGCTGAACACTGAAGCTTTCTTT
CASKALRELNTEAFF
>TRBV6-1|-|TRBJ1-4|-
TGTGCCAGCAGTGAAACCTCGGGGCAAGGGGATGAAAAACTGTTTTTT
CASSETSGQGDEKLFF
>TRBV7-9|-|TRBJ2-1|-
TGTGCCAGCAGCGGTTCGTTAGGACGTGGGGGCAATGAGCAGTTCTTC
CASSGSLGRGGNEQFF
>TRBV19|-|TRBJ1-2|-
TGTGCCAGTAGTATCGGTGTATCGGGCTACACCTTC
CASSIGVSGYTF
>TRBV7-6|-|TRBJ1-1|-
TGTGCCAGCAGCTTAGAAAGTACAGGGACGAACACTGAAGCTTTCTTT
CASSLESTGTNTEAFF
>TRBV28|-|TRBJ2-4|-
TGTGCCAGCACCGGGCTAGCCAAAAACATTCAGTACTTC
CASTGLAKNIQYF
>TRBV19|-|TRBJ1-1|-
TGTGCCAGTAGTATCTGGGCAGGGGAGGTTGGTTTCTTT
CASSIWAGEVGFF